This entry is about one T cell receptor beta chain. The RNA, roughly 0.45 to 1 ug, was put through reverse transcription using random hexamers. TCRdb reanalysed the immunoSEQ multiplex PCR reads using MiXCR and keeps one entry per CDR3 protein. The sample lists 100,000 to 150,000 distinct CDR3 sequences; more than 90% were seen once. CDR1 and CDR2 (germline): MGHDK, SYGVNS. The CDR3 runs 12 residues. V lost 0 bases and J lost 7, with 6 bases in between. This sample was included in a study of CD8 T cells in Susac syndrome. The sequenced material came from CD8+ T cells from PBMCs. The sequence came from a human donor with Susac syndrome. The rearrangement joins TRBV25-1 to TRBJ1-1; no reliable D call. CDR3 DNA: TGTGCCAGCAGTGAATACGGGGATGAAGCTTTCTTT. Its translation: CASSEYGDEAFF.